The 30 T cell receptor beta chains given below trace back to one sample, sequenced in a study of T cell repertoires in cytomegalovirus infection. One entry per CDR3 protein results from TCRdb running MiXCR on the reads. The sample contains some 440,000 distinct CDR3 sequences, under 40% of which appear only once. The sample comprised PBMCs. These receptor sequences come from a human donor in good health (CMV status not recorded). Some clones in this sample may be carry-over from other donors' samples.

This clonotype was recorded a few times. The chain carries TRBV5-4 and TRBJ2-2; TRBD2 agrees at 7 bases. The CDR3 is 18 amino acids. V trimming: 1 base; J trimming: 3 bases; junction bases outside the gene matches: 12. The germline V gene encodes CDR1 SGHNT and CDR2 YYREEE (reference sequence). Here the CDR3 reads CASSLSTLAGLHTGELFF. The CDR3 DNA is TGTGCCAGCAGCTTGTCAACCTTAGCGGGCCTCCACACCGGGGAGCTGTTTTTT.

In its sample, this clonotype was seen a few times. The gene calls are TRBV7-9 and TRBJ2-7; D remains ambiguous. V dropped 5 bases and J dropped 0 bases, with 17 bases sitting between them. The CDR3 loop spans 16 amino acids. Germline V lookup: CDR1 SEHNR, CDR2 FQNEAQ (reference sequence). The CDR3 nucleotides read TGTGCCAGCAGCGTATCATTAACAGAGAACTCCTACGAGCAGTACTTC. Protein sequence: CASSVSLTENSYEQYF.

This clonotype came up a few times. This chain joins TRBV6-5 and TRBJ1-5; D call uncertain. Germline CDR1 is MNHEY and CDR2 is SVGAGI. The CDR3 covers 15 residues. V lost 0 bases and J lost 0, with 6 bases in between. The CDR3 here is CASSYSGNSNQPQHF. In DNA form, the CDR3 reads TGTGCCAGCAGTTACTCAGGAAATAGCAATCAGCCCCAGCATTTT.

The chain is built from TRBV27 and TRBJ2-7; 9 positions agree with TRBD2. The CDR3 extends over 14 amino acids. CDR1 is MNHEY and CDR2 is SMNVEV in the germline V gene (reference sequence). Germline trimming cut 6 bases from V and 7 bases from J; bases unmatched to any gene: 10. CDR3 bases: TGTGCCAGCAGAGGGACTAGCCCCTCGCGGGAGCAGTACTTC. Encoded protein: CASRGTSPSREQYF.

At least ten counts were recorded for this clonotype. CDR3 coding DNA: TGTGCCAGCAGTTTCGGGACCACAGATACGCAGTATTTT. Amino acid sequence: CASSFGTTDTQYF. V usage is TRBV12-3 or TRBV12-4 and J usage is TRBJ2-3, with D perhaps being TRBD1 or TRBD2 (5 bases each). This CDR3 region has 13 residues. The V and J ends lost 3 bases and 2 bases respectively, with 6 bases between them.

This clonotype turned up a few times. The rearrangement joins TRBV20-1 to TRBJ2-3; D remains unclear. The V gene's germline CDR1 is DFQATT and CDR2 SNEGSKA (reference sequence). With 7 bases removed from V and 4 bases from J, the gap between germline ends came to 18 bases. The CDR3 has 14 residues. The CDR3 coding sequence is TGCAGTGTTCTCCATTCCGTCACAGCAGATACGCAGTATTTT. Encoded protein: CSVLHSVTADTQYF.

This clonotype was observed a single time. A clone one base away is much larger, so this may be a read error. V and J are TRBV7-2 and TRBJ2-1; D unresolved. The length of the CDR3 is 13 residues. V was clipped by 2 bases and J by 10 bases, with 12 bases between them. Germline V gives CDR1 SGHTA, CDR2 FQGNSA. The CDR3 sequence: CASSLNRPQEQFF. The DNA of the CDR3 is TGTGCCAGCAGCTTAAACCGCCCTCAGGAGCAGTTCTTC.

This clonotype was counted between two and nine times. This rearrangement joins TRBV20-1 to TRBJ2-5; TRBD2 matches at 9 bases. V trimming: 1 base; J trimming: 3 bases; junction bases outside the gene matches: 9. Per germline, CDR1 DFQATT and CDR2 SNEGSKA (reference sequence). CDR3 length: 16 residues. The CDR3 loop is CSARVGRGGAEETQYF. CDR3 nucleotides: TGCAGTGCTAGAGTGGGTCGCGGGGGGGCGGAAGAGACCCAGTACTTC.

This chain links TRBV5-1 with TRBJ1-2, with D possibly matching TRBD1 (5 bases). CDR1 SGHRS and CDR2 YFSETQ come from the germline V gene. V gave up 2 bases and J gave up 0 bases, with 5 bases separating them. The CDR3 runs 13 residues. The CDR3 loop reads CASSLQANYGYTF. For the CDR3, the DNA is TGCGCCAGCAGCTTACAGGCTAACTATGGCTACACCTTC. Drawing the rest from reference TRBV5-1 and TRBJ1-2, the complete variable domain is KAGVTQTPRYLIKTRGQQVTLSCSPISGHRSVSWYQQTPGQGLQFLFEYFSETQRNKGNFPGRFSGRQFSNSRSEMNVSTLELGDSALYLCASSLQANYGYTFGSGTRLTVV.

Remarks on this clonotype: This may be a read error, as it is one base from a much larger clone. This rearrangement joins TRBV6-1 to TRBJ2-7, with D possibly TRBD1 on 6 matching bases. This CDR3 has 15 amino acids. V was cut by 0 bases and J by 9 bases, with 18 bases left in between. Germline-derived CDR1 and CDR2 are MNHNS and SASEGT. Here the CDR3 DNA reads TGTGCCAGCAGTGAAGCTTTCAGGGGTAACTTCGGGCAGTACTTC. Protein: CASSEAFRGNFGQYF.

Notes on this clonotype: The junction departs from germline at one end; a sequencing error may be responsible. The CDR3 is CASSSTGGDYNEQLF. CDR3 nucleotides: TGTGCCAGCAGTTCGACCGGCGGGGACTACAATGAGCAGTTATTC. The chain recombines TRBV28 with TRBJ2-1; 7 bases match TRBD2. Germline V gene data show CDR1 as MDHEN and CDR2 as SYDVKM. The CDR3 runs 15 residues.

The chain joins TRBV5-1 to TRBJ2-1; TRBD1 agrees at 10 bases. CDR1 SGHRS and CDR2 YFSETQ come from the germline V gene. The V and J ends lost 4 bases and 8 bases, in that order; junction bases with no gene match: 6. This CDR3 comprises 14 residues. The CDR3 here is CASSPQTGGDEQFF. The CDR3 DNA is TGCGCCAGCAGCCCCCAGACAGGGGGCGATGAGCAGTTCTTC.

By its share, this clonotype is medium-sized. This chain uses TRBV7-8 with TRBJ1-1, with 7 bases aligning to TRBD1. The V and J ends lost 6 bases and 4 bases, in that order; junction bases with no gene match: 5. Germline V lookup: CDR1 SGHVS, CDR2 FQNEAQ. There are 13 residues in the CDR3. For the CDR3, the DNA is TGTGCCAGCAGACCGACAGGGATCACTGAAGCTTTCTTT. Its translation: CASRPTGITEAFF.

The rearrangement joins TRBV10-3 to TRBJ2-7; weak D call: TRBD2 (6 bases). The CDR3 has 13 residues. V lost 9 bases to trimming and J lost 5 bases, with 17 bases between them. Germline CDR1 and CDR2: ENHRY and SYGVKD. CDR3 nucleotides: TGTGCCATTTGGGACGGGCCGGGGGACGAGCAGTACTTC. Its translation: CAIWDGPGDEQYF.

This clonotype was seen more than once but under ten times. The chain employs TRBV19 and TRBJ1-1, with D hard to call. V lost 5 bases, J lost 6 bases, and 13 bases lay in between. The germline CDR1 and CDR2 sequences are LNHDA and SQIVND (reference sequence). The CDR3 sequence is 13 residues long. DNA for the CDR3: TGTGCCAGTAGTGACCGACGAGGTGCTGAAGCTTTCTTT. This codes for CASSDRRGAEAFF.

The sample holds a few counts of this clonotype. The V gene is TRBV4-2, the J gene TRBJ1-3, with TRBD1 as a possible D gene (6 bases). Germline values: CDR1 LGHNA, CDR2 YNFKEQ. This CDR3 contains 18 residues. V lost 4 bases and J lost 1, with 20 bases in between. CDR3 amino acids: CASSPLTVGGESGNTIYF. CDR3 sequence (DNA): TGTGCCAGCAGCCCCCTTACCGTAGGGGGAGAATCTGGAAACACCATATATTTT.

As to this clonotype: This CDR3 fails to terminate in the conserved phenylalanine or tryptophan, so it likely reflects a read error. DNA for the CDR3: TGTGCCAGCAGCGAGGACGCCAGGGGAAGCGTCGGCTACACCTTA. It translates to CASSEDARGSVGYTL. The rearrangement joins TRBV9 to TRBJ1-2, with D possibly TRBD1 on 6 matching bases. CDR1 is SGDLS, CDR2 YYNGEE, per germline. The CDR3 covers 15 residues. Deletions cut 3 bases from V and 8 bases from J, with 20 bases between.

This clonotype showed up just a few times. The V call is TRBV7-9, the J call TRBJ1-4; the D gene is possibly TRBD1 (5 bases). Trimming stripped 3 bases from V and 7 bases from J, with 12 bases between. Germline-derived CDR1 and CDR2 are SEHNR and FQNEAQ (reference sequence). This CDR3 has 14 residues. The CDR3 DNA is TGTGCCAGCAGCTTGGCAGGGAAAACTGAAAAACTGTTTTTT. Protein product: CASSLAGKTEKLFF.

This clonotype appeared a few times. The chain uses TRBV7-6 and TRBJ2-2; tentatively, D is TRBD1 (6 bases). This CDR3 is built from 13 residues. Trimming stripped 5 bases from V and 6 bases from J, with 10 bases between. Germline loops: CDR1 SGHVS, CDR2 FNYEAQ. The CDR3 loop reads CASSPGVAGELFF. The CDR3 DNA reads as TGTGCCAGCAGCCCAGGGGTCGCCGGGGAGCTGTTTTTT. The full variable domain, in which reference TRBV7-6 and TRBJ2-2 provide the parts outside the CDR3, is GAGVSQSPRYKVTKRGQDVALRCDPISGHVSLYWYRQALGQGPEFLTYFNYEAQQDKSGLPNDRFSAERPEGSISTLTIQRTEQRDSAMYRCASSPGVAGELFFGEGSRLTVL.

This chain connects TRBV20-1 to TRBJ2-7; a possible D gene is TRBD1 (5 bases). V was trimmed by 0 bases and J by 2 bases, leaving 11 bases between them. Per germline, CDR1 DFQATT and CDR2 SNEGSKA (reference sequence). The CDR3 consists of 14 residues. Written as DNA, the CDR3 is TGCAGTGCTAGAGATGGAGCAGGGACCTACGAGCAGTACTTC. Protein sequence: CSARDGAGTYEQYF.

The V and J genes are TRBV27 and TRBJ2-6; the match to TRBD1 covers 10 bases. Trimming removed 4 bases from V and 0 bases from J; junction bases left unmatched: 6. This CDR3 has 18 residues. Germline CDR1 reads MNHEY; CDR2 reads SMNVEV (reference sequence). The CDR3 DNA reads TGTGCCAGCAGTTCCCGACAGGGGGCTAACTCTGGGGCCAACGTCCTGACTTTC. This codes for CASSSRQGANSGANVLTF.

This clonotype was counted ten times or more. The chain carries TRBV7-2 and TRBJ2-7; 12 bases line up with TRBD1. Germline loops: CDR1 SGHTA, CDR2 FQGNSA. V shed 2 bases, J shed 6 bases, and the junction held 5 bases outside the gene matches. This CDR3 has 15 amino acids. Written as DNA, the CDR3 is TGTGCCAGCAGCTTAACGCGGGACAGGGGGCGCGAGCAGTACTTC. Protein product: CASSLTRDRGREQYF.

The V gene is TRBV12-3 or TRBV12-4, the J gene TRBJ1-1; 8 bases match TRBD1. The CDR3 contains 17 residues. Trimming removed 8 bases from V and 2 bases from J; junction bases left unmatched: 16. The CDR3 protein is CASHVRQGTVFNTEAFF. CDR3 coding DNA: TGTGCCAGCCATGTGAGACAGGGGACGGTCTTCAACACTGAAGCTTTCTTT.

The chain combines TRBV6-1 with TRBJ2-3; the D is unclear. Trimming pared 2 bases from V and 3 bases from J, leaving 9 bases between. The CDR3 has 14 amino acids. Germline CDR1 is MNHNS and CDR2 is SASEGT. The CDR3, as DNA: TGTGCCAGCAGTGAAAGGCCAGTGACAGATACGCAGTATTTT. It specifies CASSERPVTDTQYF.

The J gene is TRBJ2-1, the V gene TRBV4-2, with 8 bases matching TRBD2. CDR1 and CDR2 from the germline V gene are LGHNA and YNFKEQ. J was trimmed by 2 bases and V by 1 base; bases with no gene match: 10. The CDR3 is 18 amino acids. CDR3 sequence: CASSQGARIAGPYNEQFF. In nucleotides, the CDR3 is TGTGCCAGCAGCCAAGGCGCGCGAATAGCGGGGCCCTACAATGAGCAGTTCTTC.

The chain carries TRBV27 and TRBJ1-4; no clear D gene. The CDR3 is made up of 17 amino acids. Deletions cut 3 bases from V and 8 bases from J, with 22 bases between. Germline V gene data show CDR1 as MNHEY and CDR2 as SMNVEV (reference sequence). This chain's CDR3 is CASSFRKTQAVTEKLFF. The DNA of the CDR3 is TGTGCCAGCAGTTTCCGAAAGACGCAGGCGGTAACCGAAAAACTGTTTTTT.

The table lists this clonotype with a few counts. The V gene is TRBV7-6, the J gene TRBJ2-7, with D possibly being TRBD1 (5 bases). CDR1 SGHVS and CDR2 FNYEAQ come from the germline V gene. This CDR3 contains 15 residues. V lost 5 bases and J lost 3, with 17 bases in between. The CDR3 loop is CASSQSSSRGYEQYF. In DNA form, the CDR3 reads TGTGCCAGCAGCCAATCCTCGTCAAGGGGCTACGAGCAGTACTTC.

This clonotype was seen a handful of times. The CDR3 nucleotides read TGCAGTACCATCCGCAGGGGGACTAGCACAGATACGCAGTATTTT. The encoded protein is CSTIRRGTSTDTQYF. This rearrangement joins TRBV20-1 to TRBJ2-3, with a possible D match to TRBD1 (7 bases). The germline V gene has CDR1 DFQATT and CDR2 SNEGSKA (reference sequence). The germline V and J ends were trimmed by 8 bases and 0 bases, with 18 bases remaining between them. The length of the CDR3 is 15 residues.

V usage is TRBV19 and J usage is TRBJ1-6, with D hard to call. V lost 6 bases to trimming and J lost 5 bases, with 17 bases between them. CDR1 and CDR2 (germline): LNHDA, SQIVND (reference sequence). This CDR3 region has 16 residues. The CDR3 here is CASSKTQTNHNSPLHF. CDR3 sequence (DNA): TGTGCCAGTAGCAAAACGCAGACAAACCATAATTCACCCCTCCACTTT. Full variable domain (rest looked up from reference TRBV19 and TRBJ1-6): DGGITQSPKYLFRKEGQNVTLSCEQNLNHDAMYWYRQDPGQGLRLIYYSQIVNDFQKGDIAEGYSVSREKKESFPLTVTSAQKNPTAFYLCASSKTQTNHNSPLHFGNGTRLTVT.

J is TRBJ2-7 and V is TRBV14, with no clear D. CDR3 size: 15 residues. Trimming left V 0 bases short and J 0 bases short, with 9 bases between. CDR1 and CDR2 from the germline V gene are SGHDN and FVKESK. The CDR3 here is CASSQEGQPSYEQYF. The CDR3 nucleotides are TGTGCCAGCAGCCAAGAAGGGCAGCCCTCCTACGAGCAGTACTTC. Combining the CDR3 with reference TRBV14 and TRBJ2-7 gives the whole variable domain EAGVTQFPSHSVIEKGQTVTLRCDPISGHDNLYWYRRVMGKEIKFLLHFVKESKQDESGMPNNRFLAERTGGTYSTLKVQPAELEDSGVYFCASSQEGQPSYEQYFGPGTRLTVT.